The entry below gives a single T cell receptor (beta chain) sequence along with its context. Looked up from germline, CDR1 is MNHEY and CDR2 is SVGAGI. Losses at the gene ends were 1 base for V and 3 bases for J; bases not matched to a gene: 2. There are 15 residues in the CDR3. The data are from a study of cytomegalovirus exposure and HLA in healthy donors. Primers included in the PCR were 60 Vbeta and 13 Jbeta primers. In the original processing: In a later analysis, 80 million or so unique TCR beta chains included roughly 11 million shared by two or more donors. Clones were sequenced by immunoSEQ multiplex PCR, and TCRdb holds only the in-frame ones, with some missing. The DNA gave D and trimming, while V, J and clone size come from that table. Seen in this sample are around 40,000 clones; the ten most common clones hold 6.2%.

Sequenced material: PBMCs. The V and J genes are TRBV6-5 and TRBJ2-7; 11 positions agree with TRBD1. The TCR comes from a man in his thirties or forties in good health and CMV-seronegative. The CDR3 sequence is CASSYWGQGGYEQYF. In DNA, the CDR3 is TGTGCCAGCAGTTACTGGGGACAGGGGGGCTACGAGCAGTACTTC.